These T cell receptor beta chains were read from a single sample in a study of early T cells in non-severe SARS-CoV-2 infection. A single record per CDR3 protein comes from TCRdb applying MiXCR to the 5' RACE reads. The repertoire includes roughly 70,000 distinct CDR3 sequences, 15% to 20% of them detected once, and 8% to 10% sits in the top ten. The starting material was whole blood, obtained at baseline. The source is an adult who was a healthcare worker with PCR-confirmed SARS-CoV-2 infection or an uninfected control (not recorded which). Each CDR3 is given with its conserved first and last residue. Fields, in order: CDR3 DNA, CDR3 protein, clone size, J gene, V gene, D gene, CDR3 length. D genes are given only for firm matches. Clone size appears in some rows only: once, few, many, or a class for an expanded clone.

CDR3nt: TGTGCCAGCAGTTTCCGTCCCGGGGAGCTGTTTTTT
CDR3aa: CASSFRPGELFF
abundance: .
j_gene: TRBJ2-2
v_gene: TRBV28
d_gene: .
len: 12

CDR3nt: TGTGCCAGCAGCTTAGCCCGAACGTCCAAGAATGAGCAGTTCTTC
CDR3aa: CASSLARTSKNEQFF
abundance: few
j_gene: TRBJ2-1
v_gene: TRBV11-2
d_gene: .
len: 15

CDR3nt: TGCAGTGCTGGATCGACCGGGAGTTCCTACGAGCAGTACTTC
CDR3aa: CSAGSTGSSYEQYF
abundance: .
j_gene: TRBJ2-7
v_gene: TRBV20-1
d_gene: .
len: 14

CDR3nt: TGCAGCGTTGGGAGGGGCCCTCCCTCGTACGATACGCAGTATTTT
CDR3aa: CSVGRGPPSYDTQYF
abundance: many
j_gene: TRBJ2-3
v_gene: TRBV29-1
d_gene: .
len: 15

CDR3nt: TGTGCCAGCATCCCCTATCTCGACGAGCAGTACTTC
CDR3aa: CASIPYLDEQYF
abundance: .
j_gene: TRBJ2-7
v_gene: TRBV6-5
d_gene: .
len: 12

CDR3nt: TGTGCCACCGAACCGGGACAGGGGGTCACTGAAGCTTTCTTT
CDR3aa: CATEPGQGVTEAFF
abundance: .
j_gene: TRBJ1-1
v_gene: TRBV6-1
d_gene: TRBD1
len: 14

CDR3nt: TGTGCCACGGGTGGAGACAGGGGTTTGTTGGAGACCCAGTACTTC
CDR3aa: CATGGDRGLLETQYF
abundance: .
j_gene: TRBJ2-5
v_gene: TRBV24-1
d_gene: TRBD1
len: 15

CDR3nt: TGTGCCAGCAGTGGACACAGGGTACGCGAGACCCAGTACTTC
CDR3aa: CASSGHRVRETQYF
abundance: .
j_gene: TRBJ2-5
v_gene: TRBV6-6
d_gene: .
len: 14

CDR3nt: TGTGCCAGCAGTAAAGACAGGGGCACTGAAGCTTTCTTT
CDR3aa: CASSKDRGTEAFF
abundance: .
j_gene: TRBJ1-1
v_gene: TRBV5-4
d_gene: TRBD1
len: 13

CDR3nt: TGTGCCAGCAGTTACACGGCCCTTAGTAGCTGGCAGTACTTC
CDR3aa: CASSYTALSSWQYF
abundance: few
j_gene: TRBJ2-7
v_gene: TRBV6-5
d_gene: .
len: 14

CDR3nt: TGTGCCAGCAGTTTATCGATCGGGGGCGGCTACAATGAGCAGTTCTTC
CDR3aa: CASSLSIGGGYNEQFF
abundance: many
j_gene: TRBJ2-1
v_gene: TRBV27
d_gene: .
len: 16

CDR3nt: TGCGCCAGCAGCCAAGATCCGCAGGCTAATTCACCCCTCCACTTT
CDR3aa: CASSQDPQANSPLHF
abundance: many
j_gene: TRBJ1-6
v_gene: TRBV4-3
d_gene: .
len: 15

CDR3nt: TGTGCCAGCTCCGCAGGGGGGACTATGAACACTGAAGCTTTCTTT
CDR3aa: CASSAGGTMNTEAFF
abundance: .
j_gene: TRBJ1-1
v_gene: TRBV18
d_gene: TRBD1
len: 15

CDR3nt: TGTGCCACCCGCCGAGGGGAAGACGTAACCGGGGAGCTGTTTTTT
CDR3aa: CATRRGEDVTGELFF
abundance: many
j_gene: TRBJ2-2
v_gene: TRBV15
d_gene: .
len: 15

CDR3nt: TGCGCCAGCAGTGAGTCGGGGGTAGTTGGCTACACCTTC
CDR3aa: CASSESGVVGYTF
abundance: .
j_gene: TRBJ1-2
v_gene: TRBV10-2
d_gene: .
len: 13

CDR3nt: TGTGCCAGCAGCTTACCGGGGGGGAACACTGAAGCTTTCTTT
CDR3aa: CASSLPGGNTEAFF
abundance: many
j_gene: TRBJ1-1
v_gene: TRBV7-8
d_gene: .
len: 14

CDR3nt: TGTGCCAGCAGTTTCAGGGCAAGCAATCAGCCCCAGCATTTT
CDR3aa: CASSFRASNQPQHF
abundance: few
j_gene: TRBJ1-5
v_gene: TRBV28
d_gene: .
len: 14

CDR3nt: TGTGCCAGCAGCCCCGACAGGGGGAACGGCTACGAGCAGTACTTC
CDR3aa: CASSPDRGNGYEQYF
abundance: .
j_gene: TRBJ2-7
v_gene: TRBV28
d_gene: TRBD1
len: 15

CDR3nt: TGCAGTGCTAGCCCTAATGAGCAGTTCTTC
CDR3aa: CSASPNEQFF
abundance: few
j_gene: TRBJ2-1
v_gene: TRBV20-1
d_gene: .
len: 10

CDR3nt: TGCGCCAGCAGCTTGGCCGGGAGCGGGCGCACAGATACGCAGTATTTT
CDR3aa: CASSLAGSGRTDTQYF
abundance: few
j_gene: TRBJ2-3
v_gene: TRBV5-1
d_gene: .
len: 16

CDR3nt: TGCGCCAGCAGCCAAGAAAACAGGGGTGGCTACACCTTC
CDR3aa: CASSQENRGGYTF
abundance: .
j_gene: TRBJ1-2
v_gene: TRBV4-1
d_gene: TRBD1
len: 13

CDR3nt: TGTGCCAGCAGCTTAGACCGGACACATTTCGAGCAGTACTTC
CDR3aa: CASSLDRTHFEQYF
abundance: few
j_gene: TRBJ2-7
v_gene: TRBV11-2
d_gene: .
len: 14

CDR3nt: TGTGCCAGCAGCTTAGGGGGACAGGGTGGCCACGAGCAGTACTTC
CDR3aa: CASSLGGQGGHEQYF
abundance: .
j_gene: TRBJ2-7
v_gene: TRBV11-2
d_gene: TRBD1
len: 15

CDR3nt: TGCAGTGCTAGACCCAGGGACAGGGGAATCTCTGGGGCCAACGTCCTGACTTTC
CDR3aa: CSARPRDRGISGANVLTF
abundance: .
j_gene: TRBJ2-6
v_gene: TRBV20-1
d_gene: TRBD1
len: 18

CDR3nt: TGTGCCAGCACCTACACAATCGACAGGGAGGCTGAAGCTTTCTTT
CDR3aa: CASTYTIDREAEAFF
abundance: many
j_gene: TRBJ1-1
v_gene: TRBV5-6
d_gene: TRBD1
len: 15

CDR3nt: TGCGCCAGCAGCCGGACTAGCGGGGCCAATGAGCAGTTCTTC
CDR3aa: CASSRTSGANEQFF
abundance: .
j_gene: TRBJ2-1
v_gene: TRBV4-1
d_gene: TRBD2
len: 14

CDR3nt: TGTGCCAGCAGTTACGGGGCCCAAGAGACCCAGTACTTC
CDR3aa: CASSYGAQETQYF
abundance: .
j_gene: TRBJ2-5
v_gene: TRBV12-3/TRBV12-4
d_gene: .
len: 13

CDR3nt: TGCGCCAGCAGCTTGGCTGATAGCGTCGGCACAGATACGCAGTATTTT
CDR3aa: CASSLADSVGTDTQYF
abundance: .
j_gene: TRBJ2-3
v_gene: TRBV5-1
d_gene: .
len: 16

CDR3nt: TGTGCCAGCAGTTTAGCGGGTGGCGAGCTAAGCAAGCAGTACTTC
CDR3aa: CASSLAGGELSKQYF
abundance: .
j_gene: TRBJ2-7
v_gene: TRBV12-3/TRBV12-4
d_gene: .
len: 15

CDR3nt: TGTGCCAGCTCACCGCTGAGCGGGGGCTCCCCGAAGCCCAAAGAGACCCAGTACTTC
CDR3aa: CASSPLSGGSPKPKETQYF
abundance: few
j_gene: TRBJ2-5
v_gene: TRBV18
d_gene: TRBD2
len: 19

CDR3nt: TGTGCCAGCAGTTATTCGGGACTAGCGGGACACACAGATACGCAGTATTTT
CDR3aa: CASSYSGLAGHTDTQYF
abundance: once
j_gene: TRBJ2-3
v_gene: TRBV6-6
d_gene: TRBD2
len: 17

CDR3nt: TGCAGCGCCAGGGGGCCCTACGAGCAGTACTTC
CDR3aa: CSARGPYEQYF
abundance: many
j_gene: TRBJ2-7
v_gene: TRBV29-1
d_gene: TRBD1
len: 11

CDR3nt: TGTGCCAGTTACGGCTCGGGAAATCAGCCCCAGCATTTT
CDR3aa: CASYGSGNQPQHF
abundance: .
j_gene: TRBJ1-5
v_gene: TRBV19
d_gene: .
len: 13

CDR3nt: TGTGCCAGCAGTTTAGGACAGTCCCAGGGACCCCTCCACTTT
CDR3aa: CASSLGQSQGPLHF
abundance: many
j_gene: TRBJ1-6
v_gene: TRBV12-3/TRBV12-4
d_gene: .
len: 14

CDR3nt: TGTGCCAGCAGTCGCTGGATAGCGGCGGGGAGAAACACCATATATTTT
CDR3aa: CASSRWIAAGRNTIYF
abundance: few
j_gene: TRBJ1-3
v_gene: TRBV6-2/TRBV6-3
d_gene: .
len: 16

CDR3nt: TGTGCCAGCAGCTCTAGAGGGACAGGGGAATACTACGAGCAGTACTTC
CDR3aa: CASSSRGTGEYYEQYF
abundance: few
j_gene: TRBJ2-7
v_gene: TRBV7-6
d_gene: TRBD1
len: 16

CDR3nt: TGCGCCACCTCTCTCCGACAGGGGGGCATTTTGGAGACCCAGTACTTC
CDR3aa: CATSLRQGGILETQYF
abundance: .
j_gene: TRBJ2-5
v_gene: TRBV5-1
d_gene: TRBD1
len: 16

CDR3nt: TGTGCCAGCAGCCAAGATTCAGCCGGTGGTATAGGGGAAGCTTTCTTT
CDR3aa: CASSQDSAGGIGEAFF
abundance: .
j_gene: TRBJ1-1
v_gene: TRBV3-1
d_gene: .
len: 16

CDR3nt: TGTGCCAGCAGACTAGGATACGAGCAGTACTTC
CDR3aa: CASRLGYEQYF
abundance: few
j_gene: TRBJ2-7
v_gene: TRBV3-1
d_gene: .
len: 11

CDR3nt: TGTGCCAGCTCACCAGAGACAGAAGAAGCTTTCTTT
CDR3aa: CASSPETEEAFF
abundance: few
j_gene: TRBJ1-1
v_gene: TRBV18
d_gene: .
len: 12

CDR3nt: TGTGCCAGCAGCCAAGGAGTTGGTGGCTACACCTTC
CDR3aa: CASSQGVGGYTF
abundance: .
j_gene: TRBJ1-2
v_gene: TRBV14
d_gene: .
len: 12

CDR3nt: TGCGCCAGCAGCGTAACAGTCACCGGGGAGCTGTTTTTT
CDR3aa: CASSVTVTGELFF
abundance: many
j_gene: TRBJ2-2
v_gene: TRBV5-1
d_gene: .
len: 13

CDR3nt: TGTGCCAGCAGTTCCCCGGCCGGGGGCGCGAGGAATTCACCCCTCCACTTT
CDR3aa: CASSSPAGGARNSPLHF
abundance: many
j_gene: TRBJ1-6
v_gene: TRBV6-5
d_gene: .
len: 17

CDR3nt: TGTGCCAGCAACTTTAAGGAGGTCTTTCCATCTGTCCAGCCCCAGCATTTT
CDR3aa: CASNFKEVFPSVQPQHF
abundance: .
j_gene: TRBJ1-5
v_gene: TRBV5-4
d_gene: .
len: 17

CDR3nt: TGTGCCAGCAGCTTAAAGTTTTTGGAGACCCAGTACTTC
CDR3aa: CASSLKFLETQYF
abundance: few
j_gene: TRBJ2-5
v_gene: TRBV7-9
d_gene: .
len: 13

CDR3nt: TGTGCCAGCAGTCCGCAGTGGGATACGCAGTATTTT
CDR3aa: CASSPQWDTQYF
abundance: few
j_gene: TRBJ2-3
v_gene: TRBV28
d_gene: .
len: 12

CDR3nt: TGTGCCACCAGCAGAAACCGGGACAGGGGAGACGCTTTCTTT
CDR3aa: CATSRNRDRGDAFF
abundance: many
j_gene: TRBJ1-1
v_gene: TRBV15
d_gene: TRBD1
len: 14

CDR3nt: TGTGCCAGCAGCCCCACCGGGACTAGCGGCCAAGAGACCCAGTACTTC
CDR3aa: CASSPTGTSGQETQYF
abundance: many
j_gene: TRBJ2-5
v_gene: TRBV7-2
d_gene: TRBD2
len: 16

CDR3nt: TGTGCCAGCGGTCGCCAGACGCGTAGCGAGCAGTACTTC
CDR3aa: CASGRQTRSEQYF
abundance: few
j_gene: TRBJ2-7
v_gene: TRBV27
d_gene: .
len: 13

CDR3nt: TGTGCCAGTAGTATTGCGCGGGCTTACGAGCAGTACTTC
CDR3aa: CASSIARAYEQYF
abundance: .
j_gene: TRBJ2-7
v_gene: TRBV19
d_gene: .
len: 13

CDR3nt: TGCGCCAGCAGCCAAGACGTAGCGGGAGACAGCGAGCAGTACTTC
CDR3aa: CASSQDVAGDSEQYF
abundance: few
j_gene: TRBJ2-7
v_gene: TRBV4-3
d_gene: TRBD2
len: 15

CDR3nt: TGTGCCAGCTCACCAGGAGGGGATCTGAACTATGGCTACACCTTC
CDR3aa: CASSPGGDLNYGYTF
abundance: many
j_gene: TRBJ1-2
v_gene: TRBV18
d_gene: .
len: 15

CDR3nt: TGTGCCAGCAGCCTGCCCGAAGACAGGTCCTACACCTTC
CDR3aa: CASSLPEDRSYTF
abundance: .
j_gene: TRBJ1-2
v_gene: TRBV5-4
d_gene: .
len: 13

CDR3nt: TGTGCCAGCAGCTTCTATAGCGGGAGAAGCGATGAGCAGTTCTTC
CDR3aa: CASSFYSGRSDEQFF
abundance: few
j_gene: TRBJ2-1
v_gene: TRBV5-6
d_gene: TRBD2
len: 15

CDR3nt: TGCAGTGCTGGCCAGGACAGGGGGCCCCAAGAGCAGTTCTTC
CDR3aa: CSAGQDRGPQEQFF
abundance: .
j_gene: TRBJ2-1
v_gene: TRBV20-1
d_gene: TRBD1
len: 14

CDR3nt: TGTGCCAGCAGTTCCATACGCCAGGACAGGGGGCGCCGGGGCGCCGAGCAGTACTTC
CDR3aa: CASSSIRQDRGRRGAEQYF
abundance: .
j_gene: TRBJ2-7
v_gene: TRBV6-5
d_gene: TRBD1
len: 19